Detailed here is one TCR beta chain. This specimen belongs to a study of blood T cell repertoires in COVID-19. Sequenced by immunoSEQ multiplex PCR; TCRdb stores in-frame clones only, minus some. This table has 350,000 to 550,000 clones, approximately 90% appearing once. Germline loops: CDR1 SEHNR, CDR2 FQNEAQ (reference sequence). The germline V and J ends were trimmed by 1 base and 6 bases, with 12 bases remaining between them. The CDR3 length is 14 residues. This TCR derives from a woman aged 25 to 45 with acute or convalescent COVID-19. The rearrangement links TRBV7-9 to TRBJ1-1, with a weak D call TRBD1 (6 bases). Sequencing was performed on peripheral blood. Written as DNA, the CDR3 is TGTGCCAGCAGCTTAGGGACAGTAACCGCTGAAGCTTTCTTT. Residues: CASSLGTVTAEAFF.